The 26 T cell receptor beta chains in this list originate from one sample, sequenced in a study of PD-1 blockade in classical Hodgkin lymphoma. Data came from immunoSEQ multiplex PCR; TCRdb stores just in-frame clones and leaves some out. The sample has around 100,000 clones; just over 90% are singletons. Time point defined: cycle 4 day 1 (C4D1), after less than seven weeks of nivolumab. Each patient relapsed following autologous stem cell transplantation, and prior brentuximab vedotin exposure differed. Specimen: peripheral blood mononuclear cells (PBMCs), collected before the fourth cycle of nivolumab. The receptors shown here come from a human donor with classical Hodgkin lymphoma.

The genes are TRBV19 and TRBJ2-7; D is perhaps TRBD1 or TRBD2 (6 bases each). Deletions cut 8 bases from V and 6 bases from J, with 23 bases between. This CDR3 comprises 15 residues. The germline CDR1 and CDR2 sequences are LNHDA and SQIVND (reference sequence). The CDR3 is CASSTGGRSLGEQYF. CDR3 DNA sequence: TGTGCCAGTTCTACCGGGGGCAGATCCCTGGGCGAGCAGTACTTC.

J is TRBJ2-7 and V is TRBV19; 9 positions match TRBD1. With V trimmed by 8 bases and J by 6 bases, 11 bases remained unmatched. This CDR3 region has 14 residues. The germline V gene encodes CDR1 LNHDA and CDR2 SQIVND (reference sequence). As DNA, the CDR3 is TGTGCCAGTTCCTTCGGACAGGGGATCGGCGAGCAGTACTTC. The encoded protein is CASSFGQGIGEQYF.

The chain carries TRBV7-6 and TRBJ2-7; D unresolved. The V gene lost 8 bases and the J gene lost 12 bases, with 17 bases spanning the gap. CDR3 length: 11 residues. Germline values: CDR1 SGHVS, CDR2 FNYEAQ. CDR3 coding DNA: TGTGCCAGCGGGGATGGTGGCAACAGGTACTTC. Translated, it gives CASGDGGNRYF.

The chain carries TRBV30 and TRBJ2-2; no clear D gene. Germline V gene lookup returns CDR1 GTSNPN and CDR2 SVGIG (reference sequence). Trimming left V 4 bases short and J 0 bases short, with 24 bases between. This CDR3 contains 19 residues. The CDR3 DNA follows: TGTGCCTGGACCAAAGGGTTAACACAACCCCAACCGAACACCGGGGAGCTGTTTTTT. Residues: CAWTKGLTQPQPNTGELFF.

This chain uses TRBV2 with TRBJ2-5; D call uncertain. CDR1 SNHLY and CDR2 FYNNEI come from the germline V gene. Trimming pared 2 bases from V and 4 bases from J, leaving 5 bases between. This CDR3 spans 12 amino acids. The chain's CDR3 is CASSENTETQYF. The CDR3, as DNA: TGTGCCAGCAGTGAAAACACAGAGACCCAGTACTTC.

To note about this clone: Other DNA variants within this sample encode the same CDR3. The rearrangement uses TRBV5-4 and TRBJ2-1, with TRBD2 matching 11 bases. The CDR3 has 14 residues. Per the germline V gene, CDR1 is SGHNT and CDR2 is YYREEE (reference sequence). Trimming took 7 bases from V and 5 from J; bases not matched to a gene: 5. CDR3 nucleotides: TGTGCCAGCGGGCTAGCGGGGGGTCACAATGAGCAGTTCTTC. Residues: CASGLAGGHNEQFF.

This rearrangement joins TRBV9 to TRBJ2-1; 12 bases match TRBD1. CDR3 length equals 16 residues. The ends lost 0 bases at V and 5 bases at J; junction bases unmatched: 3. CDR1 and CDR2 (germline): SGDLS, YYNGEE. Here the CDR3 DNA reads TGTGCCAGCAGCGTAGCGGGACAGGGGGCACACAATGAGCAGTTCTTC. Translated: CASSVAGQGAHNEQFF.

The rearrangement uses TRBV27 and TRBJ2-1, with 8 nucleotides matching TRBD1. The germline gives CDR1 MNHEY, CDR2 SMNVEV (reference sequence). V dropped 5 bases and J dropped 7; count of bases not matched to a gene: 10. This CDR3 contains 15 residues. DNA for the CDR3: TGTGCCAGCAGTCTGTCTCAGGGGGCCTGGAATGAGCAGTTCTTC. Its translation is CASSLSQGAWNEQFF.

The chain combines TRBV9 with TRBJ1-6; TRBD1 might be the D (5 bases). Trimming took off 4 bases at V and 5 bases at J, with 13 bases between the two ends. This CDR3 has 15 amino acids. Germline V gene lookup returns CDR1 SGDLS and CDR2 YYNGEE. CDR3 nucleotide sequence: TGTGCCAGCAGCCCGTCGGGGGGGGATAATTCACCCCTCCACTTT. Its protein product is CASSPSGGDNSPLHF.

The rearrangement uses TRBV7-6 and TRBJ2-7; 11 bases line up with TRBD1. Germline CDR1 SGHVS, CDR2 FNYEAQ. The length of the CDR3 is 15 residues. J was trimmed by 1 base and V by 5 bases; bases with no gene match: 4. The CDR3 coding sequence is TGTGCCAGCAGCCGAGGGACAGGGGGATCCTACGAGCAGTACTTC. Its translation is CASSRGTGGSYEQYF.

The chain carries TRBV30 and TRBJ1-2; 8 bases are shared with TRBD1. The germline CDR1 and CDR2 sequences are GTSNPN and SVGIG (reference sequence). This CDR3 contains 13 residues. The V gene end was trimmed by 6 bases and the J gene end by 8 bases; junction bases not matched to a gene: 11. CDR3 sequence reads: CACVPTGVSGYTF. CDR3 nucleotides: TGTGCCTGTGTCCCGACAGGGGTGAGCGGCTACACCTTC.

This chain uses TRBV11-2 with TRBJ2-5; 14 nucleotides agree with TRBD2. The CDR3 extends over 16 amino acids. Germline V gene sequence: CDR1 SGHAT, CDR2 FQNNGV. The J segment lost 5 bases and the V segment lost 5 bases, leaving 7 bases of the junction unmatched. The CDR3 region is CASSQRLAGGQETQYF. The CDR3 nucleotides are TGTGCCAGCAGCCAACGACTAGCGGGGGGGCAGGAGACCCAGTACTTC.

The V and J genes are TRBV2 and TRBJ1-2; D call uncertain. The CDR3 runs to 11 residues. Germline V gene sequence: CDR1 SNHLY, CDR2 FYNNEI. Between the trimmed V and J ends, which lost 2 bases and 5 bases, there was a span of 3 bases. DNA for the CDR3: TGTGCCAGCAGTGAATTTTATGGCTACACCTTC. Translating gives CASSEFYGYTF.

The gene calls are TRBV20-1 and TRBJ2-5; D unresolved. The end of the DNA fits TRBJ2-7 better, so the J call may be wrong. The germline gives CDR1 DFQATT, CDR2 SNEGSKA (reference sequence). This CDR3 is 11 amino acids long. The CDR3 nucleotides read TGCAGTGCTAGAGTTGGCTACGAGCAGTACTTC. Translated: CSARVGYEQYF.

The J gene is TRBJ1-5, the V gene TRBV19; no definite D call. The CDR3 is made up of 9 amino acids. From germline, CDR1 is LNHDA and CDR2 SQIVND (reference sequence). The V end lost 5 bases, the J end lost 10 bases, and 3 bases lay between the germline ends. The CDR3 here is CASSLPQHF. CDR3 in DNA: TGTGCCAGTAGTCTCCCCCAGCATTTT.

The genes are TRBV7-3 and TRBJ2-2; 11 bases agree with TRBD2. Per germline, CDR1 SGHTA and CDR2 FQGTGA. Losses at the gene ends were 4 bases for V and 4 bases for J; bases not matched to a gene: 5. This CDR3 spans 16 amino acids. The CDR3 region has the DNA TGTGCCAGCAGCTCCCCTAGCGGGGGGATCACCGGGGAGCTGTTTTTT. It is translated as CASSSPSGGITGELFF.

This chain uses TRBV27 with TRBJ1-5, with a possible D match to TRBD1 (5 bases). With 4 bases removed from V and 4 bases from J, the gap between germline ends came to 8 bases. There are 13 residues in the CDR3. Germline lookup yields CDR1 MNHEY and CDR2 SMNVEV (reference sequence). The CDR3 reads CASSYRPNQPQHF. CDR3 coding DNA: TGTGCCAGCAGTTACAGGCCTAATCAGCCCCAGCATTTT.

The J gene is TRBJ2-1, the V gene TRBV7-8; D gene uncertain. The germline CDR1 and CDR2 sequences are SGHVS and FQNEAQ. The length of the CDR3 is 14 residues. Trimming left V 5 bases short and J 7 bases short, with 15 bases between. CDR3 nucleotides: TGTGCCAGCAGCACCCGGGCCGTCGGGAATGAGCAGTTCTTC. Amino acids: CASSTRAVGNEQFF.

The chain uses TRBV19 and TRBJ2-5, with D possibly matching TRBD2 (6 bases). In germline, CDR1 is LNHDA, CDR2 SQIVND (reference sequence). V was pared by 11 bases and J by 0 bases, with 16 bases between. The CDR3 has 14 amino acids. CDR3 region: CASGGAMNQETQYF. CDR3 DNA sequence: TGTGCCTCCGGCGGGGCGATGAACCAAGAGACCCAGTACTTC.

This chain links TRBV6-9 with TRBJ1-3; D ambiguous. CDR1 MNHGY and CDR2 SVAAGI come from the germline V gene. CDR3 length equals 11 residues. V shed 8 bases and J shed 3 bases, with 5 bases lying between them. The CDR3 here is CASLSGNTIYF. The CDR3 DNA follows: TGTGCCAGCTTAAGTGGAAACACCATATATTTT.

The chain recombines TRBV27 with TRBJ1-6; the match to TRBD1 covers 7 bases. V gave up 2 bases and J gave up 6 bases; unmatched junction bases: 7. Germline V lookup: CDR1 MNHEY, CDR2 SMNVEV (reference sequence). There are 16 residues in the CDR3. This CDR3 reads CASSLRGQIINSPLHF. CDR3 sequence (DNA): TGTGCCAGCAGTTTACGGGGACAGATAATTAATTCACCCCTCCACTTT.

The V and J genes are TRBV6-1 and TRBJ2-7; 10 positions agree with TRBD1. The CDR3 consists of 16 residues. The ends lost 4 bases at V and 5 bases at J; junction bases unmatched: 11. Germline loops: CDR1 MNHNS, CDR2 SASEGT. The CDR3 protein is CASSGRRQGANHEQYF. DNA of the CDR3: TGTGCCAGCAGTGGGCGCAGACAGGGGGCTAATCACGAGCAGTACTTC.

The gene calls are TRBV7-3 and TRBJ1-3, with D hard to call. CDR1 is SGHTA and CDR2 is FQGTGA in the germline V gene. With 5 bases removed from V and 3 bases from J, the gap between germline ends came to 17 bases. The CDR3 spans 16 residues. The CDR3 DNA sequence: TGTGCCAGCAGCCCCAACCCAAGTGGTTATGGAAACACCATATATTTT. It is translated as CASSPNPSGYGNTIYF.

This clone was observed once. This sequence joins TRBV28 and TRBJ2-7, with D unclear. V lost 4 bases and J lost 8, with 15 bases in between. Germline assignment: CDR1 MDHEN and CDR2 SYDVKM. The CDR3 covers 13 residues. The CDR3 region is CASSSPNYDKQYF. CDR3 coding DNA: TGTGCCAGCAGTTCCCCCAACTACGACAAGCAGTACTTC.

This chain connects TRBV19 to TRBJ2-7; D is possibly TRBD1 (6 bases). Trimming took 5 bases from V and 7 from J, leaving 15 bases between them. This CDR3 spans 13 amino acids. Germline values: CDR1 LNHDA, CDR2 SQIVND (reference sequence). CDR3 DNA sequence: TGTGCCAGTAGTGTTATGGCAGGGGAAGAGCAGTACTTC. Translated, it gives CASSVMAGEEQYF.

The gene calls are TRBV4-2 and TRBJ2-3, with 11 bases that match TRBD1. The V gene's germline CDR1 is LGHNA and CDR2 YNFKEQ. The CDR3 is 15 amino acids. The J segment lost 3 bases and the V segment lost 8 bases, leaving 7 bases of the junction unmatched. Here the CDR3 reads CASGLGQGATDTQYF. In DNA form, the CDR3 reads TGTGCCAGCGGCTTAGGACAGGGGGCAACAGATACGCAGTATTTT.